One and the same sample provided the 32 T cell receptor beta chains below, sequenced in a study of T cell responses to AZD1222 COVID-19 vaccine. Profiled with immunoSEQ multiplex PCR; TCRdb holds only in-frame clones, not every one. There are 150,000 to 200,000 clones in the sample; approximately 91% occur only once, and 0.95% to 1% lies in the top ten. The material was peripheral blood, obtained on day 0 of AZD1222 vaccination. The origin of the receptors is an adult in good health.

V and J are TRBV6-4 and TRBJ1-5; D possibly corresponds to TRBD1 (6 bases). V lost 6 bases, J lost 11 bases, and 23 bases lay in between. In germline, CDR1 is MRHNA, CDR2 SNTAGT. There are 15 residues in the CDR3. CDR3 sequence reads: CASSEWGAGVSAQHF. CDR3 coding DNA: TGTGCCAGCAGCGAATGGGGGGCCGGAGTATCAGCCCAGCATTTT.

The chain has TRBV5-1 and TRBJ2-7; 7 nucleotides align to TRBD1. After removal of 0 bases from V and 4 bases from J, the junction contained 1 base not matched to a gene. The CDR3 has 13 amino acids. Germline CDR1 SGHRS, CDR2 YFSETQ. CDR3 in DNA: TGCGCCAGCAGCTTGGGGGGACAGTACGAGCAGTACTTC. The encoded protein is CASSLGGQYEQYF.

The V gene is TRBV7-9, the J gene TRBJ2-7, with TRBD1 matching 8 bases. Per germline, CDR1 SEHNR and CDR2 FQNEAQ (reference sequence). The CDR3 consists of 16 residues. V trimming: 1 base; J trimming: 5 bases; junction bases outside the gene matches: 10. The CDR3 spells CASSLVGQGVLHEQYF. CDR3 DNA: TGTGCCAGCAGCTTAGTCGGACAGGGTGTGCTCCACGAGCAGTACTTC.

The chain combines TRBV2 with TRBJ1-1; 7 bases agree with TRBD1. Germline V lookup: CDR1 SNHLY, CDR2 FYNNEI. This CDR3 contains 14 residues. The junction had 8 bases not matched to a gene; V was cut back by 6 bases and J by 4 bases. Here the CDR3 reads CASSETGMGTEAFF. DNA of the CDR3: TGTGCCAGCAGCGAGACAGGGATGGGCACTGAAGCTTTCTTT.

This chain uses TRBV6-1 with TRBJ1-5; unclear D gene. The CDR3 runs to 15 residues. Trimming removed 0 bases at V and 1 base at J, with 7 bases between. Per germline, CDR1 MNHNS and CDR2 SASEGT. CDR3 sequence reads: CASSEARHSNQPQHF. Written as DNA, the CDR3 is TGTGCCAGCAGTGAAGCGCGTCACAGCAATCAGCCCCAGCATTTT.

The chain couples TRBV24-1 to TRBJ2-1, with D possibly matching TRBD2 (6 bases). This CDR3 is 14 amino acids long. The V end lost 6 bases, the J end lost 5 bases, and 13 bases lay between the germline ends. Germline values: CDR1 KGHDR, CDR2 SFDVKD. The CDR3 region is CATSYDPGDNEQFF. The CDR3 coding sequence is TGTGCCACCAGTTATGACCCGGGGGACAATGAGCAGTTCTTC.

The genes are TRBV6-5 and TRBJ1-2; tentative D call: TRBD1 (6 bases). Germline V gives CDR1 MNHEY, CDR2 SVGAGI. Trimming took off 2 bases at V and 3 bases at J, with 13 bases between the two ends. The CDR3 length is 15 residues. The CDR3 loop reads CASSYVGGLDYGYTF. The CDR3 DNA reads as TGTGCCAGCAGTTACGTGGGGGGGCTGGACTATGGCTACACCTTC.

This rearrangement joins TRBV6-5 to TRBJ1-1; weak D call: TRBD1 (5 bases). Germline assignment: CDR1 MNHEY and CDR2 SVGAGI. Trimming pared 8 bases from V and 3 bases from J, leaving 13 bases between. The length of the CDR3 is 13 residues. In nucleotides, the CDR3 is TGTGCCAGCGGGTACAGGAAGGACACTGAAGCTTTCTTT. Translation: CASGYRKDTEAFF.

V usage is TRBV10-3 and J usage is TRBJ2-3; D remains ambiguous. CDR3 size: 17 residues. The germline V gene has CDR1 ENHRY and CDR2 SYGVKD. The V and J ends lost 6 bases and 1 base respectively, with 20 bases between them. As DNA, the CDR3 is TGTGCCATCAGCTCCGTGGGTGACCTTTACGGCACAGATACGCAGTATTTT. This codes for CAISSVGDLYGTDTQYF.

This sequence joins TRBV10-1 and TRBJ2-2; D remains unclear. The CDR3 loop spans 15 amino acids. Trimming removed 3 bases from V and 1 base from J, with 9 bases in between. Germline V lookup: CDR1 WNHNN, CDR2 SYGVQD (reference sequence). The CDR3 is CASSDSRQNTGELFF. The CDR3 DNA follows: TGCGCCAGCAGTGATAGCCGACAGAACACCGGGGAGCTGTTTTTT.

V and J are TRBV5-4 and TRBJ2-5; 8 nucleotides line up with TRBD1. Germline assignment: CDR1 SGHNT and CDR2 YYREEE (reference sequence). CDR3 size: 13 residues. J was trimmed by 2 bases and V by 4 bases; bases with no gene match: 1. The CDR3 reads CASSRQGQETQYF. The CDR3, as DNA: TGTGCCAGCAGCCGACAGGGGCAAGAGACCCAGTACTTC.

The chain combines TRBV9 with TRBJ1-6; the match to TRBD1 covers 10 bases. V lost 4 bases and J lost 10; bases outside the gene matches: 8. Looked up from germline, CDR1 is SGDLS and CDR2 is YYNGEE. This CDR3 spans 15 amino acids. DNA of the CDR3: TGTGCCAGCAGCTATACCGGGACAGGGGCCTCACCCCTCCACTTT. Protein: CASSYTGTGASPLHF. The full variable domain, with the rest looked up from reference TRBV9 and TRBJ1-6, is DSGVTQTPKHLITATGQRVTLRCSPRSGDLSVYWYQQSLDQGLQFLIQYYNGEERAKGNILERFSAQQFPDLHSELNLSSLELGDSALYFCASSYTGTGASPLHFGNGTRLTVT.

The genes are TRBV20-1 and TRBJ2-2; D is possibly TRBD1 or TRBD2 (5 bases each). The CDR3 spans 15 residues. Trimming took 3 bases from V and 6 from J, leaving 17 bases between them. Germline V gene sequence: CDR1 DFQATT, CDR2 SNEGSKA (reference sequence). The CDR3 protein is CSASYGAGSPGELFF. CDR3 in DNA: TGCAGTGCTAGTTACGGGGCAGGGAGCCCCGGGGAGCTGTTTTTT.

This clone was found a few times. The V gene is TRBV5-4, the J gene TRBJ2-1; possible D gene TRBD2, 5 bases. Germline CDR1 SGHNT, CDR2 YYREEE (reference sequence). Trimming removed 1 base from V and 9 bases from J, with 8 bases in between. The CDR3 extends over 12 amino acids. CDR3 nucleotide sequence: TGTGCCAGCAGCTTGTTTGAGGGTGAGCAGTTCTTC. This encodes CASSLFEGEQFF.

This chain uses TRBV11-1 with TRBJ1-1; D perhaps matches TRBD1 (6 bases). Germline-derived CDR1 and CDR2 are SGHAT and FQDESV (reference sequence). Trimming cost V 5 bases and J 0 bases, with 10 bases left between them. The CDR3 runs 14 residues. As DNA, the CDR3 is TGTGCCAGCAGCCCCAGGGGCATGAACACTGAAGCTTTCTTT. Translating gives CASSPRGMNTEAFF.

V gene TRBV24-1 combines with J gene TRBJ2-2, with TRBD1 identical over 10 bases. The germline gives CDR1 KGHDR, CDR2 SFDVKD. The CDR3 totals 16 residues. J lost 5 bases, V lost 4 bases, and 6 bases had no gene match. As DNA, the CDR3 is TGTGCCACCAGTGACGCAGGACAGGGGGAAACCGGGGAGCTGTTTTTT. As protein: CATSDAGQGETGELFF.

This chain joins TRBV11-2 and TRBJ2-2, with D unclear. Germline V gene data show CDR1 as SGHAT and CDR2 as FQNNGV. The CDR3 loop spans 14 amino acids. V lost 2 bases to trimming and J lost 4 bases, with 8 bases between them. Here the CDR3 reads CASSLTRSTGELFF. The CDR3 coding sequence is TGTGCCAGCAGCTTAACCCGATCCACCGGGGAGCTGTTTTTT.

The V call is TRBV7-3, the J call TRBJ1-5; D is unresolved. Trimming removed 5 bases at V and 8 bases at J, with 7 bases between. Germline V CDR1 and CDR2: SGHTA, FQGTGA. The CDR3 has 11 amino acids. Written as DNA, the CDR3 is TGTGCCAGCAGCCCCATTAAGCCCCAGCATTTT. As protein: CASSPIKPQHF.

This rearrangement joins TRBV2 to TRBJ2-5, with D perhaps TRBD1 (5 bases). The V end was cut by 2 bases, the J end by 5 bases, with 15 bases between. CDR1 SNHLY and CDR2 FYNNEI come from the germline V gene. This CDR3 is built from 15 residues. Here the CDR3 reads CASSEMSQAGETQYF. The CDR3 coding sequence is TGTGCCAGCAGTGAAATGTCACAGGCCGGGGAGACCCAGTACTTC.

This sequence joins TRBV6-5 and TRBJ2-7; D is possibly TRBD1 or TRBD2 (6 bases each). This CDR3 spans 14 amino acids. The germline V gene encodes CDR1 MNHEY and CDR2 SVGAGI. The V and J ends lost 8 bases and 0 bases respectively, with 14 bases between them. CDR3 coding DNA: TGTGCCAGCGGCGGGACATCTGACTCCTACGAGCAGTACTTC. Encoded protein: CASGGTSDSYEQYF.

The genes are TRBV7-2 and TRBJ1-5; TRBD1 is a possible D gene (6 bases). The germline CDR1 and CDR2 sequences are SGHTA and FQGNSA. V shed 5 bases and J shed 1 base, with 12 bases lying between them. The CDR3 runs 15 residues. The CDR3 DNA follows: TGTGCCAGCAGCCCCAAGGGGGGGAGCAATCAGCCCCAGCATTTT. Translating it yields CASSPKGGSNQPQHF.

The CDR3 DNA follows: TGTGCCAGCAGTGCCTCCGGGACTAGCGGGAGCAATGAGCAGTTCTTC. Translation gives CASSASGTSGSNEQFF. V and J are TRBV6-4 and TRBJ2-1; 14 nucleotides align to TRBD2. The trim removed 4 bases at V and 6 bases at J, leaving 5 bases unmatched. The CDR3 is 16 amino acids. Germline-derived CDR1 and CDR2 are MRHNA and SNTAGT.

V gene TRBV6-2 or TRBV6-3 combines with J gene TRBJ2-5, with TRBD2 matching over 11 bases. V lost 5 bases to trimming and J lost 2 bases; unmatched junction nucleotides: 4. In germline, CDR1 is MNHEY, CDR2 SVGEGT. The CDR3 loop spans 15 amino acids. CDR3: CASSLGLAEQETQYF. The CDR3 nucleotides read TGTGCCAGCAGTCTGGGACTAGCGGAACAAGAGACCCAGTACTTC.

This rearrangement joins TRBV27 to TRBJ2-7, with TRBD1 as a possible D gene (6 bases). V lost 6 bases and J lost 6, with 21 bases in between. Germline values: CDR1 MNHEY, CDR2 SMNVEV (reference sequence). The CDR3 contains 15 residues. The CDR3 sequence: CASRKQGYASVEQYF. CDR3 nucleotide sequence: TGTGCCAGCAGGAAACAGGGTTATGCGTCGGTCGAGCAGTACTTC.

The CDR3 sequence: CASSLLRPEAFF. In DNA form, the CDR3 reads TGTGCCAGCAGCTTACTTCGGCCTGAAGCTTTCTTT. The chain employs TRBV11-2 and TRBJ1-1, with unresolved D. The V gene lost 2 bases and the J gene lost 6 bases, with 7 bases spanning the gap. The CDR3 is made up of 12 amino acids. Germline V lookup: CDR1 SGHAT, CDR2 FQNNGV. The full variable domain, rest sourced from reference TRBV11-2 and TRBJ1-1, is EAGVAQSPRYKIIEKRQSVAFWCNPISGHATLYWYQQILGQGPKLLIQFQNNGVVDDSQLPKDRFSAERLKGVDSTLKIQPAKLEDSAVYLCASSLLRPEAFFGQGTRLTVV.

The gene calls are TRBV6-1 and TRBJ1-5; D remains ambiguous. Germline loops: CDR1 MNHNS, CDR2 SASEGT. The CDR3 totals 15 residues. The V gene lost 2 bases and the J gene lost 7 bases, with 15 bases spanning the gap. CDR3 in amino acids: CASSELTIAKQPQHF. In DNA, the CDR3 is TGTGCCAGCAGTGAATTGACAATTGCAAAGCAGCCCCAGCATTTT.

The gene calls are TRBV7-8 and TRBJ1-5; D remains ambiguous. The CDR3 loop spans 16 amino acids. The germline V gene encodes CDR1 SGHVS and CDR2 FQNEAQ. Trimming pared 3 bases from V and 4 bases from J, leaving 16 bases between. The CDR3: CASSFGAEELNQPQHF. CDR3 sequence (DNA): TGTGCCAGCAGCTTTGGCGCAGAGGAATTAAATCAGCCCCAGCATTTT.

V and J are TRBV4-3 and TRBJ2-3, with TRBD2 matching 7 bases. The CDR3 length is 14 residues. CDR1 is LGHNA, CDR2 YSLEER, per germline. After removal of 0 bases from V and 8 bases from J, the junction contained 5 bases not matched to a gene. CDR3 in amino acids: CASSQEPRGSTQYF. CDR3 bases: TGCGCCAGCAGCCAAGAACCTCGCGGGAGTACGCAGTATTTT.

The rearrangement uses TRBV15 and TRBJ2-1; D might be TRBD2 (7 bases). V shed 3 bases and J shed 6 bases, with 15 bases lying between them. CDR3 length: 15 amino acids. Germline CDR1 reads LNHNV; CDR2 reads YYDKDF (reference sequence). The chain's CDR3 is CATSRGSGGSNEQFF. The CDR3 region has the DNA TGTGCCACCAGCAGGGGCTCGGGGGGCAGCAATGAGCAGTTCTTC.

The CDR3 sequence is CASSRTSGGQYF. The CDR3 region has the DNA TGTGCCAGCAGTCGGACTAGCGGGGGCCAGTACTTC. The genes are TRBV2 and TRBJ2-5; 13 positions match TRBD2. The CDR3 has 12 residues. V lost 5 bases and J lost 10; bases outside the gene matches: 1. Germline V gene lookup returns CDR1 SNHLY and CDR2 FYNNEI.

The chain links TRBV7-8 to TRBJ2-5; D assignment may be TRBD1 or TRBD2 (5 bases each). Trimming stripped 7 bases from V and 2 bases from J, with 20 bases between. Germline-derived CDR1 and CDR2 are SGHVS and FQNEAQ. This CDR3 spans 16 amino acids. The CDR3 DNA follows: TGTGCCAGCACCCCACGAGAGGGACGGTTGCAAGAGACCCAGTACTTC. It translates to CASTPREGRLQETQYF.

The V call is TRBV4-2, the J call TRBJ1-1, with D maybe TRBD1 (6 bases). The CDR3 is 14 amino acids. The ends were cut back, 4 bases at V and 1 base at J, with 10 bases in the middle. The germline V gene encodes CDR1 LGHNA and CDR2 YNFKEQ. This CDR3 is CASSLEDRNTEAFF. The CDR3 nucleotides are TGTGCCAGCAGCCTCGAGGACAGGAACACTGAAGCTTTCTTT.